A single sample gave rise to the 11 T cell receptor beta chains below, sequenced in a study of radiation and T cells in renal cell carcinoma. Produced via immunoSEQ multiplex PCR; TCRdb's table is partial and in-frame only. The table lists some 140,000 clones, 70% to 90% of them singletons. Time point in this sample: baseline pretreatment blood. Specified treatment: 15 Gy SBRT to primary tumor, nephrectomy 4 weeks later. Specimen: blood, collected from a patient whose treatment included radiotherapy and nephrectomy. The receptors shown here come from a woman between 45 and 60 years old with renal cell carcinoma.

The chain uses TRBV11-1 and TRBJ2-1; 14 bases agree with TRBD2. Germline V gene lookup returns CDR1 SGHAT and CDR2 FQDESV (reference sequence). The CDR3 is 16 amino acids. V was clipped by 5 bases and J by 8 bases; unmatched bases: 8. In DNA form, the CDR3 reads TGTGCCAGCAGCAAACAGACTAGCGGGGGGGTGGATGAGCAGTTCTTC. The encoded protein is CASSKQTSGGVDEQFF. Full variable domain (rest looked up from reference TRBV11-1 and TRBJ2-1): EAEVAQSPRYKITEKSQAVAFWCDPISGHATLYWYRQILGQGPELLVQFQDESVVDDSQLPKDRFSAERLKGVDSTLKIQPAELGDSAMYLCASSKQTSGGVDEQFFGPGTRLTVL.

This chain connects TRBV5-4 to TRBJ1-2, with 8 bases aligning to TRBD1. Germline assignment: CDR1 SGHNT and CDR2 YYREEE (reference sequence). J was trimmed by 8 bases and V by 2 bases; bases with no gene match: 5. This CDR3 contains 13 residues. CDR3 amino acids: CASSFQGAGGYTF. CDR3 nucleotide sequence: TGTGCCAGCAGCTTCCAGGGGGCGGGCGGCTACACCTTC.

The V call is TRBV19, the J call TRBJ1-2; TRBD1 might be the D (6 bases). Trimming left V 5 bases short and J 3 bases short, with 16 bases between. Germline CDR1 LNHDA, CDR2 SQIVND (reference sequence). The CDR3 runs to 15 residues. The DNA for the CDR3 is TGTGCCAGTAGTTCATCTTCAGGGGCCCACTATGGCTACACCTTC. Residues: CASSSSSGAHYGYTF.

This chain joins TRBV6-5 and TRBJ1-2; D is undetermined. Germline V gene data show CDR1 as MNHEY and CDR2 as SVGAGI. The CDR3 is made up of 13 amino acids. V was pared by 3 bases and J by 5 bases, with 10 bases between. CDR3 nucleotide sequence: TGTGCCAGCAGTTATTTTCCCGAATATGGCTACACCTTC. Its protein is CASSYFPEYGYTF.

CDR3 protein: CASSMDVSTNEKLFF. Written as DNA, the CDR3 is TGTGCCAGTAGTATGGATGTGTCAACTAATGAAAAACTGTTTTTT. This chain uses TRBV19 with TRBJ1-4, with no clear D. Trimming left V 3 bases short and J 0 bases short, with 8 bases between. The CDR3 length is 15 residues. The germline gives CDR1 LNHDA, CDR2 SQIVND (reference sequence).

This rearrangement joins TRBV5-1 to TRBJ2-1; possibly TRBD2 for D (5 bases). The CDR3 covers 16 residues. CDR1 is SGHRS and CDR2 is YFSETQ in the germline V gene. V lost 4 bases to trimming and J lost 8 bases, with 22 bases between them. CDR3: CASSPRDLVILYEQFF. The CDR3 DNA follows: TGCGCCAGCAGCCCACGGGATTTAGTTATCCTCTATGAGCAGTTCTTC.

The chain is built from TRBV6-5 and TRBJ1-2; 7 bases are a match to TRBD1. With V trimmed by 7 bases and J by 2 bases, 7 bases remained unmatched. The CDR3 length is 14 residues. Germline V gives CDR1 MNHEY, CDR2 SVGAGI. The CDR3 sequence is CASIGAGGNYGYTF. CDR3 nucleotide sequence: TGTGCCAGCATCGGGGCAGGGGGAAACTATGGCTACACCTTC.

The V gene is TRBV2, the J gene TRBJ1-1; a possible D gene is TRBD1 (5 bases). This CDR3 spans 18 amino acids. CDR1 is SNHLY and CDR2 is FYNNEI in the germline V gene. V was clipped by 7 bases and J by 4 bases, with 28 bases between them. CDR3 in DNA: TGTGCCAGCAACTCACTCGGGACCGGCTTACAAGGGAGCACTGAAGCTTTCTTT. This gives the protein CASNSLGTGLQGSTEAFF.

This clone was seen only once. The rearrangement uses TRBV5-1 and TRBJ1-2, with 8 bases identical to TRBD1. V was clipped by 4 bases and J by 2 bases; unmatched bases: 10. The CDR3 spans 16 residues. Per germline, CDR1 SGHRS and CDR2 YFSETQ. CDR3 in amino acids: CASSPRQGAQNYGYTF. The CDR3 DNA sequence: TGCGCCAGCAGCCCCCGCCAGGGGGCTCAAAACTATGGCTACACCTTC.

The chain joins TRBV6-5 to TRBJ1-1; 8 positions agree with TRBD1. V lost 5 bases and J lost 1; bases outside the gene matches: 6. The CDR3 is made up of 15 amino acids. CDR1 and CDR2 from the germline V gene are MNHEY and SVGAGI. Here the CDR3 DNA reads TGTGCCAGCAGTCCCGGGACAGGAGCGAACACTGAAGCTTTCTTT. This codes for CASSPGTGANTEAFF.

This chain uses TRBV11-1 with TRBJ1-2, with TRBD1 as a possible D gene (5 bases). This CDR3 is built from 15 residues. The V end lost 5 bases, the J end lost 4 bases, and 17 bases lay between the germline ends. The V gene's germline CDR1 is SGHAT and CDR2 FQDESV (reference sequence). CDR3: CASSREAGVSYGYTF. CDR3 sequence (DNA): TGTGCCAGCAGCAGGGAGGCGGGGGTGTCCTATGGCTACACCTTC.